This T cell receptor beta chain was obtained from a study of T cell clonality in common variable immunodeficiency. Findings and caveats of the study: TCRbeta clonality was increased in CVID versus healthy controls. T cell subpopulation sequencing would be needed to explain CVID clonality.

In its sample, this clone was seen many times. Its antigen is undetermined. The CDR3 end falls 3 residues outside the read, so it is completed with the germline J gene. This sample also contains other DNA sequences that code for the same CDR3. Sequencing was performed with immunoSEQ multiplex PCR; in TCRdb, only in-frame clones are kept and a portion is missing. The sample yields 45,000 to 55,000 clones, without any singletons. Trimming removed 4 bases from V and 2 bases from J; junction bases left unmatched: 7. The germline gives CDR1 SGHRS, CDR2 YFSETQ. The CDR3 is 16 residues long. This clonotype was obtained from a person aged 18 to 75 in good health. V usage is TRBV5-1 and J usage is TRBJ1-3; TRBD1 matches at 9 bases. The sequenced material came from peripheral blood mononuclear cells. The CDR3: CASSPGGQGPGNTIYF. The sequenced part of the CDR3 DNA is TGCGCCAGCAGCCCCGGGGGACAGGGACCTGGAAACACC. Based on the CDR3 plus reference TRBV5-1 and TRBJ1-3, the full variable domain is KAGVTQTPRYLIKTRGQQVTLSCSPISGHRSVSWYQQTPGQGLQFLFEYFSETQRNKGNFPGRFSGRQFSNSRSEMNVSTLELGDSALYLCASSPGGQGPGNTIYFGEGSWLTVV.